The 13 T cell receptor beta chains in this list originate from one sample, sequenced in a study of molecular identifiers for immune sequencing clone quantification. TCRdb reanalysed the PCR reads using MiXCR and keeps one entry per CDR3 protein. The sample contains about 640,000 distinct CDR3 sequences, around 20% of which appear only once. Sequenced sample: naive CD8+ T cells from blood, with Jurkat cell RNA spiked in. Regarding subset: FACS-sorted CD8+CD4-CCR7+CD45RA+ naive T cells. All receptors derive from a human donor in good health. Some libraries in this study had Jurkat cell RNA spiked in.

This clonotype was recorded many times. This chain connects TRBV29-1 to TRBJ2-5, with 7 bases aligning to TRBD2. The J segment lost 5 bases and the V segment lost 6 bases, leaving 9 bases of the junction unmatched. Germline V gene data show CDR1 as SQVTM and CDR2 as ANQGSEA. The CDR3 loop spans 13 amino acids. CDR3 nucleotides: TGCAGCGTAACGTGGACTAGGCTGGAGACCCAGTACTTC. Residues: CSVTWTRLETQYF.

In its sample, this clonotype was seen many times. The genes are TRBV10-3 and TRBJ1-6, with D hard to call. Per the germline V gene, CDR1 is ENHRY and CDR2 is SYGVKD. The CDR3 covers 12 residues. The V and J ends lost 2 bases and 7 bases respectively, with 3 bases between them. The CDR3 nucleotides are TGTGCCATCAGTGAGATAAATTCACCCCTCCACTTT. Protein product: CAISEINSPLHF.

In its sample, this clonotype was seen many times. The V gene is TRBV4-3, the J gene TRBJ2-7; D is possibly TRBD2 (6 bases). Per the germline V gene, CDR1 is LGHNA and CDR2 is YSLEER. V was cut by 0 bases and J by 2 bases, with 14 bases left in between. There are 16 residues in the CDR3. In nucleotides, the CDR3 is TGCGCCAGCAGCCAAGATTTGTTCGGGGAGGCCTACGAGCAGTACTTC. Encoded protein: CASSQDLFGEAYEQYF.

Remarks on this clonotype: Its ends do not fully match the called genes, so a read error is possible. CDR3 sequence (DNA): TGTGCCAGCAGCTTACAGGGACGTCACACTGAAGCTCTCTTT. Translated, it gives CASSLQGRHTEALF. This chain links TRBV7-9 with TRBJ1-1; tentatively, D is TRBD1 (5 bases). The CDR3 consists of 14 residues. Germline CDR1 reads SEHNR; CDR2 reads FQNEAQ (reference sequence).

This clonotype was observed many times. The chain links TRBV7-6 to TRBJ2-2, with D perhaps TRBD1 or TRBD2 (5 bases each). This CDR3 spans 15 amino acids. Trimming took off 6 bases at V and 2 bases at J, with 13 bases between the two ends. Germline lookup yields CDR1 SGHVS and CDR2 FNYEAQ. Written as DNA, the CDR3 is TGTGCCAGCAGTGAATATGGGACCAACACCGGGGAGCTGTTTTTT. Its protein product is CASSEYGTNTGELFF.

This clonotype was seen repeatedly, ten times or more. J is TRBJ2-1 and V is TRBV11-2; the D gene is possibly TRBD2 (6 bases). The CDR3 sequence is 17 residues long. The V end lost 0 bases, the J end lost 0 bases, and 12 bases lay between the germline ends. Looked up from germline, CDR1 is SGHAT and CDR2 is FQNNGV. CDR3 in DNA: TGTGCCAGCAGCTTAGAGGAGGGGAGAAACTCCTACAATGAGCAGTTCTTC. This encodes CASSLEEGRNSYNEQFF.

This clonotype was observed many times. The chain is built from TRBV6-2 or TRBV6-3 and TRBJ1-1; unclear D gene. Germline loops: CDR1 MNHEY, CDR2 SVGEGT. The CDR3 has 16 amino acids. V gave up 2 bases and J gave up 1 base, with 14 bases separating them. CDR3 residues: CASSYGRMDGNTEAFF. CDR3 DNA: TGTGCCAGCAGTTACGGTCGTATGGACGGGAACACTGAAGCTTTCTTT.

This clonotype was counted ten times or more. The CDR3 here is CAISESGGAEPQHF. As DNA, the CDR3 is TGTGCCATCAGTGAGTCTGGGGGAGCCGAGCCCCAGCATTTT. This chain uses TRBV10-3 with TRBJ1-5; D possibly corresponds to TRBD1 (5 bases). Trimming removed 0 bases at V and 8 bases at J, with 11 bases between. This CDR3 comprises 14 residues. The germline gives CDR1 ENHRY, CDR2 SYGVKD.

To note about this clonotype: Just one base apart from a much larger clone, this may be a read error. This rearrangement joins TRBV19 to TRBJ2-4; possible D gene TRBD2, 5 bases. Germline V gene lookup returns CDR1 LNHDA and CDR2 SQIVND (reference sequence). This CDR3 has 12 amino acids. CDR3 sequence reads: CASRGAENIQYF. CDR3 DNA: TGTGCCAGTAGGGGAGCCGAAAACATTCAGTACTTC.

This clonotype was counted a few times. This rearrangement joins TRBV4-2 to TRBJ2-1; 7 positions match TRBD2. V lost 7 bases and J lost 0; bases outside the gene matches: 15. The CDR3 has 18 residues. Germline assignment: CDR1 LGHNA and CDR2 YNFKEQ. Written as DNA, the CDR3 is TGTGCCAGCACCGAGCGGCTAGCGGCCAAGAGCTCCTACAATGAGCAGTTCTTC. Amino acids: CASTERLAAKSSYNEQFF.

The V and J genes are TRBV6-2 or TRBV6-3 and TRBJ2-2, with D unresolved. V lost 1 base to trimming and J lost 4 bases, with 13 bases between them. CDR1 and CDR2 from the germline V gene are MNHEY and SVGEGT. CDR3 length: 16 amino acids. The CDR3 nucleotides read TGTGCCAGCAGTTACTTTGGGCAGGACCCCACCGGGGAGCTGTTTTTT. This codes for CASSYFGQDPTGELFF.

A few counts support this clonotype. The chain has TRBV4-1 and TRBJ2-5; D might be TRBD2 (5 bases). This CDR3 is built from 16 residues. Germline V gene data show CDR1 as MGHRA and CDR2 as YSYEKL. Deletions cut 4 bases from V and 5 bases from J, with 20 bases between. The CDR3 loop is CASSPSEREGWETQYF. The CDR3 nucleotides are TGCGCCAGCAGCCCGAGTGAAAGAGAGGGTTGGGAGACCCAGTACTTC.

This clonotype was found many times. This chain joins TRBV20-1 and TRBJ1-2, with a possible D match to TRBD1 (6 bases). CDR1 is DFQATT, CDR2 SNEGSKA, per germline (reference sequence). This CDR3 comprises 12 residues. V shed 8 bases and J shed 5 bases, with 15 bases lying between them. Here the CDR3 reads CSQKGTPYGYTF. The CDR3 nucleotides read TGCAGTCAGAAGGGGACACCTTATGGCTACACCTTC.